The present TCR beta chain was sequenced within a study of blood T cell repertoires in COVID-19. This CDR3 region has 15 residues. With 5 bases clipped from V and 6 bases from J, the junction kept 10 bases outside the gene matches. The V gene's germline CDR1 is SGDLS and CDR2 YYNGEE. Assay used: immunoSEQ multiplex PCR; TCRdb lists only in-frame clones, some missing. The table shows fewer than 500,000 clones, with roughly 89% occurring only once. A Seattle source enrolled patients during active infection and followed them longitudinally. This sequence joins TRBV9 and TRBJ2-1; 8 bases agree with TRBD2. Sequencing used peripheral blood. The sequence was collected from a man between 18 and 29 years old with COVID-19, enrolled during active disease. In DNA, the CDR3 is TGTGCCAGCAGTCTTTCGGGACTAGTCTTCAATGAGCAGTTCTTC. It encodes CASSLSGLVFNEQFF.